The 17 T cell receptor beta chains listed next were all sequenced from one sample in a study of CD4+ T cells in melanoma. Assay used: immunoSEQ multiplex PCR; TCRdb lists only in-frame clones, some missing. The table has around 10,000 clones, approximately 67% seen once. Sequencing was done on a sample of cells from a culture (not recorded whether cultured in vitro). The receptors derive from a human donor with melanoma.

Only a few counts were recorded for this clone. The V and J genes are TRBV4-1 and TRBJ1-1; D is possibly TRBD1 (5 bases). Trimming took off 0 bases at V and 10 bases at J, with 12 bases between the two ends. This CDR3 region has 13 residues. CDR1 is MGHRA, CDR2 YSYEKL, per germline. This CDR3 is CASSQEGDLVAFF. CDR3 coding DNA: TGCGCCAGCAGCCAAGAGGGGGACTTGGTAGCTTTCTTT.

The chain has TRBV29-1 and TRBJ1-4; 9 bases line up with TRBD1. Germline trimming cut 7 bases from V and 8 bases from J; bases unmatched to any gene: 8. There are 13 residues in the CDR3. Germline CDR1 SQVTM, CDR2 ANQGSEA. CDR3 region: CSGMGQGNEKLFF. In nucleotides, the CDR3 is TGCAGCGGGATGGGACAGGGAAACGAAAAACTGTTTTTT.

This clone was counted a single time. This chain joins TRBV19 and TRBJ1-2, with 9 bases aligning to TRBD1. Germline CDR1 LNHDA, CDR2 SQIVND (reference sequence). This CDR3 has 15 amino acids. With 3 bases clipped from V and 8 bases from J, the junction kept 10 bases outside the gene matches. The CDR3 region is CASSIGGTGYRGYTF. In DNA form, the CDR3 reads TGTGCCAGTAGTATCGGGGGGACAGGGTATCGCGGCTACACCTTC.

The genes are TRBV11-2 and TRBJ1-2; D is unclear. The germline V gene has CDR1 SGHAT and CDR2 FQNNGV. V lost 0 bases to trimming and J lost 2 bases, with 10 bases between them. There are 15 residues in the CDR3. The CDR3 DNA is TGTGCCAGCAGCTTAGATAACGGCCGAAACTATGGCTACACCTTC. Its protein is CASSLDNGRNYGYTF.

This clone is large (0.1 to 1%). The genes are TRBV4-1 and TRBJ1-6; perhaps TRBD1 as D (5 bases). CDR3 length: 13 residues. From germline, CDR1 is MGHRA and CDR2 YSYEKL. V shed 3 bases and J shed 9 bases, with 9 bases lying between them. The CDR3 reads CASSQGPISPLHF. For the CDR3, the DNA is TGCGCCAGCAGCCAGGGGCCAATTTCACCCCTCCACTTT.

This chain joins TRBV30 and TRBJ1-6; D perhaps matches TRBD1 (5 bases). CDR1 and CDR2 from the germline V gene are GTSNPN and SVGIG (reference sequence). V gave up 3 bases and J gave up 7 bases, with 13 bases separating them. This CDR3 is 14 amino acids long. CDR3 region: CAWSGATRNSPLHF. CDR3 in DNA: TGTGCCTGGAGCGGGGCTACTCGGAATTCACCCCTCCACTTT.

The sample holds one count of this clone. V is TRBV2 and J is TRBJ2-5; D uncertain. The germline V gene encodes CDR1 SNHLY and CDR2 FYNNEI. CDR3 size: 13 residues. V lost 4 bases, J lost 5 bases, and 11 bases lay in between. CDR3 sequence (DNA): TGTGCCAGCAGTGTGCTTTTCTCGGAGACCCAGTACTTC. Amino acid sequence: CASSVLFSETQYF.

The rearrangement joins TRBV13 to TRBJ1-4, with D hard to call. This CDR3 spans 16 amino acids. V was trimmed by 0 bases and J by 6 bases, leaving 14 bases between them. Germline assignment: CDR1 PRHDT and CDR2 FYEKMQ (reference sequence). The DNA of the CDR3 is TGTGCCAGCAGCTTAGGCCCGGACCTACGCGATGAAAAACTGTTTTTT. Translating gives CASSLGPDLRDEKLFF.

The chain uses TRBV27 and TRBJ2-7; 10 nucleotides line up with TRBD1. The germline gives CDR1 MNHEY, CDR2 SMNVEV (reference sequence). CDR3 length: 13 amino acids. With 6 bases clipped from V and 4 bases from J, the junction kept 3 bases outside the gene matches. CDR3 in amino acids: CASSPGQGYEQYF. As DNA, the CDR3 is TGTGCCAGCAGCCCGGGACAGGGGTACGAGCAGTACTTC.

The V gene is TRBV2, the J gene TRBJ1-5; 9 bases are a match to TRBD1. The CDR3 runs to 13 residues. Germline assignment: CDR1 SNHLY and CDR2 FYNNEI. Trimming removed 6 bases from V and 6 bases from J; junction bases left unmatched: 3. Here the CDR3 DNA reads TGTGCCAGCAGGACGACAGGGGGTCAGCCCCAGCATTTT. Its protein is CASRTTGGQPQHF.

The chain uses TRBV27 and TRBJ2-2; D is perhaps TRBD1 (6 bases). Trimming took 4 bases from V and 1 from J, leaving 13 bases between them. Germline CDR1 and CDR2: MNHEY and SMNVEV (reference sequence). This CDR3 contains 16 residues. The CDR3 reads CASSSSGQLNTGELFF. CDR3 nucleotides: TGTGCCAGCAGTTCGAGCGGACAGTTGAACACCGGGGAGCTGTTTTTT.

The chain has TRBV6-1 and TRBJ1-5; D is undetermined. Trimming took off 6 bases at V and 6 bases at J, with 12 bases between the two ends. Germline assignment: CDR1 MNHNS and CDR2 SASEGT. There are 13 residues in the CDR3. This chain's CDR3 is CASRPTWSQPQHF. CDR3 DNA sequence: TGTGCCAGCAGGCCTACCTGGAGTCAGCCCCAGCATTTT.

The chain carries TRBV2 and TRBJ2-5, with 7 bases that match TRBD1. CDR1 is SNHLY and CDR2 is FYNNEI in the germline V gene. The CDR3 has 14 amino acids. V shed 7 bases and J 1 base; nucleotides not matched to a gene: 6. CDR3 loop: CASNTQGIQETQYF. The CDR3 DNA sequence: TGTGCCAGCAACACACAGGGGATCCAAGAGACCCAGTACTTC.

To note about this clone: In the same sample, other DNA sequences code for this CDR3. This sequence joins TRBV30 and TRBJ2-1; weak D call: TRBD1 (6 bases). CDR3 length: 17 amino acids. Trimming took off 2 bases at V and 3 bases at J, with 20 bases between the two ends. Germline assignment: CDR1 GTSNPN and CDR2 SVGIG (reference sequence). The CDR3 reads CAWSRGRGRFVYNEQFF. The CDR3 bases are TGTGCCTGGAGTCGCGGCAGGGGACGTTTCGTCTACAATGAGCAGTTCTTC.

In this sample, this clone turned up a few times. The chain recombines TRBV30 with TRBJ1-2; D possibly corresponds to TRBD1 (6 bases). CDR3 length: 12 residues. Germline CDR1 reads GTSNPN; CDR2 reads SVGIG (reference sequence). Between the trimmed V and J ends, which lost 5 bases and 5 bases, there was a span of 12 bases. In DNA form, the CDR3 reads TGTGCCTGGTTTGGGGGCTCATATGGCTACACCTTC. This codes for CAWFGGSYGYTF.

This chain joins TRBV2 and TRBJ1-5; TRBD1 is a possible D gene (6 bases). The ends were cut back, 6 bases at V and 5 bases at J, with 14 bases in the middle. From germline, CDR1 is SNHLY and CDR2 FYNNEI. The CDR3 loop spans 14 amino acids. The CDR3 reads CASRTQGDYQPQHF. In nucleotides, the CDR3 is TGTGCCAGCAGGACACAGGGAGACTATCAGCCCCAGCATTTT. The whole variable domain, filled in from reference TRBV2 and TRBJ1-5, reads EPEVTQTPSHQVTQMGQEVILRCVPISNHLYFYWYRQILGQKVEFLVSFYNNEISEKSEIFDDQFSVERPDGSNFTLKIRSTKLEDSAMYFCASRTQGDYQPQHFGDGTRLSIL.

The V gene is TRBV2, the J gene TRBJ1-1; D gene uncertain. Trimming stripped 2 bases from V and 0 bases from J, with 4 bases between. The germline gives CDR1 SNHLY, CDR2 FYNNEI. This CDR3 has 13 residues. The CDR3 protein is CASSEWLNTEAFF. The CDR3 coding sequence is TGTGCCAGCAGTGAATGGTTGAACACTGAAGCTTTCTTT.